This T cell receptor (beta chain) was profiled in a study of blood T cell repertoires in COVID-19 (dated by TCRdb to 2020 to 2021). Study-wide context: Samples covering the acute and convalescent phases of COVID-19 were provided by collaborators in the United States, Italy and Spain. The dataset comprised deeply sampled blood TCRbeta repertoires from subjects exposed to, actively infected with, or recovered from COVID-19. HLA class I and class II types, where available, came from metadata supplied by the sample provider rather than from assay-based typing. A de-identified subject ID, COVID-19 status, age in years and sex were almost always included in the sample metadata. Samples were obtained from the ongoing ImmuneRACE study (first 160 participants) and from some 1,200 subjects provided by 6 global collaborators. The prospective study material was composed of cDNA or gDNA derived from T cells, B-cell-depleted T cells, or PBMCs. The repertoires were made available in a free public database intended to serve as a resource for research on the immune response to SARS-CoV-2.

Results the study describes overall, beyond this receptor: The amount of clinical and demographic metadata varied by source and participant and was provided uncurated.

TCRbeta CDR3 regions were amplified from genomic DNA using the immunoSEQ Assay, a bias-controlled multiplex PCR. The source study handled its data this way. Within the assay, amplification of reference gene primers was used to estimate how many nucleated cells each sample contained. Sequence reads were collapsed and filtered to measure the absolute abundance of every unique TCRbeta CDR3 rearrangement. For each sample, productive Simpson clonality was calculated as the square root of Simpson's diversity index over productive rearrangements. Not all clones reach the TCRdb copy of this immuneACCESS table, which keeps in-frame sequences only. Checked studies attribute under half of the gap to unresolved V genes and leave the rest unexplained. The DNA gave D and trimming, while V, J and clone size come from that table. Here the sample has some 280,000 clones; about 82% occur a single time. The ten top clones hold around 4% of the sample.

Collaborating institutions collected whole blood in K2EDTA tubes following their own protocols. Collaborator samples were shipped for TCRbeta analysis as frozen whole blood, isolated PBMCs, or DNA extracted from either sample type. The germline V gene (reference sequence) gives CDR1 as SEHNR and CDR2 as FQNEAQ. The CDR3 covers 14 residues, taking in both the cysteine and the phenylalanine. The sequence is cut down to CDR3 DNA, 42 bases in frame from base 1. At the junction V is shortened by 6 bases and J by 1 base, with 11 bases in between. Note on this clone: Its specific antigen is unknown. Base qualities are not provided; no much larger clone lies one nucleotide away.

The sample consisted of peripheral blood. The receptor chain draws on TRBV7-9 and TRBJ2-3; TRBD1 might be the D gene, on 5 matching bases. This receptor was obtained from a woman in her 50s with active or convalescent COVID-19. CDR3 loop: CASSRTSGTDTQYF. The DNA sequence follows: TGTGCCAGCAGTCGGACATCGGGCACAGATACGCAGTATTTT. Outside the CDR3, residues come from the reference TRBV7-9 and TRBJ2-3 proteins, so the full variable domain is: DTGVSQNPRHKITKRGQNVTFRCDPISEHNRLYWYRQTLGQGPEFLTYFQNEAQLEKSRLLSDRFSAERPKGSFSTLEIQRTEQGDSAMYLCASSRTSGTDTQYFGPGTRLTVL.